The entry that follows covers one TCR beta chain sequence. These data originate in a study of blood T cell repertoires in COVID-19. About the study: Sources were T cells, B-cell-depleted T cells, or PBMCs; the material itself was cDNA or gDNA.

Germline CDR1 SGHTA, CDR2 FQGTGA. V was clipped by 5 bases and J by 6 bases; unmatched bases: 3. The CDR3 is 14 residues long. Study members were between about 18 and 89 years old and lived in approximately 25 US regions. Cohorts were based on clinical histories the participants reported. Clones were sequenced by immunoSEQ multiplex PCR, and TCRdb holds only the in-frame ones, with some missing. The sample holds some 190,000 clones; 84% are singletons and the top ten take approximately 3%. This TCR was sampled from a woman in her twenties or thirties who had been exposed to COVID-19. Sequencing was performed on PBMCs or T cells enriched from blood (not recorded which). The chain carries TRBV7-3 and TRBJ2-1; TRBD2 matches 11 bases. CDR3 sequence reads: CASSIGTSGNEQFF. The CDR3 DNA reads as TGTGCCAGCAGCATCGGGACTAGCGGCAATGAGCAGTTCTTC.